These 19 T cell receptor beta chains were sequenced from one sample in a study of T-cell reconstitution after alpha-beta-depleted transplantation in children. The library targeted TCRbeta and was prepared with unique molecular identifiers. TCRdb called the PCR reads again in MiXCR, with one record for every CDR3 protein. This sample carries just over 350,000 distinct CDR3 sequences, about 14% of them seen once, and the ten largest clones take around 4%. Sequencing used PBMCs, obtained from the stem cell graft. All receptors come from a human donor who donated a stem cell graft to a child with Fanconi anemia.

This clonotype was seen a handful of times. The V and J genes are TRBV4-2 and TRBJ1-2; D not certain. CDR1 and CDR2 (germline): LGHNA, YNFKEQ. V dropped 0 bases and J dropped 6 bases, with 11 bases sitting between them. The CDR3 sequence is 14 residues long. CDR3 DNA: TGTGCCAGCAGCCAAGATGCCAGGAGCCATGGCTACACCTTC. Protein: CASSQDARSHGYTF.

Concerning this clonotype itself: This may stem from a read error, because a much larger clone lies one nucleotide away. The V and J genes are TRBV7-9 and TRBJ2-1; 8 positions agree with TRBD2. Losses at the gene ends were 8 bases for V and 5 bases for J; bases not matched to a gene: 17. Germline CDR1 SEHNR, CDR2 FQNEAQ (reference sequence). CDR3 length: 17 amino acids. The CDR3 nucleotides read TGTGCCAGCGGTTATCAGATCGGGGGGGCAACGGACAATGAGCAGTTCTTC. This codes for CASGYQIGGATDNEQFF.

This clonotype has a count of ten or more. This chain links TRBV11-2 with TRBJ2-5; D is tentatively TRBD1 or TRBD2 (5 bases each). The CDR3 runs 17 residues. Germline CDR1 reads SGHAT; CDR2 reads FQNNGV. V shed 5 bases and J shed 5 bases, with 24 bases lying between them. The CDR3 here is CASSHPTGTDPWETQYF. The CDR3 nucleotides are TGTGCCAGCAGCCACCCTACCGGGACCGATCCCTGGGAGACCCAGTACTTC. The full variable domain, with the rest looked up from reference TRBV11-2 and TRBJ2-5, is EAGVAQSPRYKIIEKRQSVAFWCNPISGHATLYWYQQILGQGPKLLIQFQNNGVVDDSQLPKDRFSAERLKGVDSTLKIQPAKLEDSAVYLCASSHPTGTDPWETQYFGPGTRLLVL.

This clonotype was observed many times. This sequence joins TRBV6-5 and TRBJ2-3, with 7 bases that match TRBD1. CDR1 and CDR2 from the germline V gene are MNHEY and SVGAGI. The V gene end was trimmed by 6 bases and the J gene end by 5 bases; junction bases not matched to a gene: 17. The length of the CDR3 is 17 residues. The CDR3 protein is CASRLDNRQGAKDTQYF. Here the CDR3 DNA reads TGTGCCAGCAGACTAGACAATAGACAGGGAGCAAAAGATACGCAGTATTTT.

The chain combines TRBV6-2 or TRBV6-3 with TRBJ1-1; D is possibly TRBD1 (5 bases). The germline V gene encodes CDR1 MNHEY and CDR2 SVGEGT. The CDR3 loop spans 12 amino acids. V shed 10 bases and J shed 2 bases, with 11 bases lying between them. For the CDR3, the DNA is TGTGCCACGGCGGGACCAAACACTGAAGCTTTCTTT. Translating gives CATAGPNTEAFF.

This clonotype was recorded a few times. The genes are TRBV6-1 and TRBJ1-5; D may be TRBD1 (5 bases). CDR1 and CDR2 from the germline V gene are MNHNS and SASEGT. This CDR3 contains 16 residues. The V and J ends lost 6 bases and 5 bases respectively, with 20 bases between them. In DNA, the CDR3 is TGTGCCAGCAGCGACGTTACGGGGGGGTCACATCAGCCCCAGCATTTT. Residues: CASSDVTGGSHQPQHF.

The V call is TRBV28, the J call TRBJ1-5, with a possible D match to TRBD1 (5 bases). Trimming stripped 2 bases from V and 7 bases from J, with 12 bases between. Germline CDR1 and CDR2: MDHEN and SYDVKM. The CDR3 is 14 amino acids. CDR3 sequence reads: CASSLNRLVQPQHF. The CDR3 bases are TGTGCCAGCAGTTTAAACAGGTTGGTCCAGCCCCAGCATTTT.

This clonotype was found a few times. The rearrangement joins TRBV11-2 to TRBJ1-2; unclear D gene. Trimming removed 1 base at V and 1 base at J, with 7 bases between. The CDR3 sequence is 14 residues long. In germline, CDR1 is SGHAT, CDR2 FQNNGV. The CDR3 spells CASSLVGNNYGYTF. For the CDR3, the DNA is TGTGCCAGCAGCTTAGTGGGGAATAACTATGGCTACACCTTC.

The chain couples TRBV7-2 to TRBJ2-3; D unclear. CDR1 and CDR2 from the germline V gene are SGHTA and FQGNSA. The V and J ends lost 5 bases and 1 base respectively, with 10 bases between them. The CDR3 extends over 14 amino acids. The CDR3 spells CASSPSLGTDTQYF. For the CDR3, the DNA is TGTGCCAGCAGCCCTTCCCTAGGCACAGATACGCAGTATTTT.

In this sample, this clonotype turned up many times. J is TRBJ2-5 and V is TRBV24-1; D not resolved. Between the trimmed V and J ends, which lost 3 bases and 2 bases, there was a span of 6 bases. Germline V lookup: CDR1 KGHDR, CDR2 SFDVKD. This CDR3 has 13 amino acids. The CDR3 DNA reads TGTGCCACCAGTGATGTACAGCAAGAGACCCAGTACTTC. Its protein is CATSDVQQETQYF.

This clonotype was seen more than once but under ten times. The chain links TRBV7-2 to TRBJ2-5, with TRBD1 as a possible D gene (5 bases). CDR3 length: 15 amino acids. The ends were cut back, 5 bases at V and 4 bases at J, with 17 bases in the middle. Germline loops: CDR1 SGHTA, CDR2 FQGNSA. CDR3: CASSPDLQESETQYF. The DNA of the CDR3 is TGTGCCAGCAGCCCAGATCTACAGGAATCAGAGACCCAGTACTTC. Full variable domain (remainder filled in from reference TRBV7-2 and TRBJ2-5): GAGVSQSPSNKVTEKGKDVELRCDPISGHTALYWYRQSLGQGLEFLIYFQGNSAPDKSGLPSDRFSAERTGGSVSTLTIQRTQQEDSAVYLCASSPDLQESETQYFGPGTRLLVL.

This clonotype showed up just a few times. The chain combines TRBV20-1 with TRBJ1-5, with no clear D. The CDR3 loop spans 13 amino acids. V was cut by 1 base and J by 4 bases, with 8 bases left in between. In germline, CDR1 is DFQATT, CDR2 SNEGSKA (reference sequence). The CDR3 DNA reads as TGCAGTGCTAGAGGACGGATTAATCAGCCCCAGCATTTT. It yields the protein CSARGRINQPQHF.

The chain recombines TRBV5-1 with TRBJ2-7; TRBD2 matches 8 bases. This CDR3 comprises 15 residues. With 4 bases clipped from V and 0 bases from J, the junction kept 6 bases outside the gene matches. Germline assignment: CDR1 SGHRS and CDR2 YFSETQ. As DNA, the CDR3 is TGCGCCAGCAGCCCTCGGGGGGGGGACTCCTACGAGCAGTACTTC. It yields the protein CASSPRGGDSYEQYF.

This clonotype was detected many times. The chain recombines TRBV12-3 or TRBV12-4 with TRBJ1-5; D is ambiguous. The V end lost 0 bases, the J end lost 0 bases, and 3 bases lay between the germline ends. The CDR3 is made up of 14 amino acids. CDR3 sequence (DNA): TGTGCCAGCAGTTTAGCCGATAGCAATCAGCCCCAGCATTTT. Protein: CASSLADSNQPQHF.

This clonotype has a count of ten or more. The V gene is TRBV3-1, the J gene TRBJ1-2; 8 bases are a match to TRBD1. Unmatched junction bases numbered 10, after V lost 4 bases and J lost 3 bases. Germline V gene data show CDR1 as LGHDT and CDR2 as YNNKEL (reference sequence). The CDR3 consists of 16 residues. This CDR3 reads CASSPGGDRQYYGYTF. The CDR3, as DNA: TGTGCCAGCAGCCCCGGAGGGGACAGGCAATACTATGGCTACACCTTC.

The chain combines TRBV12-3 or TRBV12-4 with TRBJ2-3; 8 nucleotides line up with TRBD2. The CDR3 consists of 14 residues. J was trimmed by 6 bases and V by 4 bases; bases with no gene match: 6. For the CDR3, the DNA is TGTGCCAGCAGTTGGGCGGGAGGACGGGATACGCAGTATTTT. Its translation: CASSWAGGRDTQYF.

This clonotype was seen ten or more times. CDR3 coding DNA: TGCGCCAGCGCCCGGGGACAGGGGGCGCTTTTGTTGGAGCTGTTTTTT. Translating gives CASARGQGALLLELFF. The chain joins TRBV5-1 to TRBJ2-2, with 12 bases identical to TRBD1. The germline V gene encodes CDR1 SGHRS and CDR2 YFSETQ. The CDR3 has 16 amino acids. V lost 7 bases to trimming and J lost 10 bases; unmatched junction nucleotides: 14.

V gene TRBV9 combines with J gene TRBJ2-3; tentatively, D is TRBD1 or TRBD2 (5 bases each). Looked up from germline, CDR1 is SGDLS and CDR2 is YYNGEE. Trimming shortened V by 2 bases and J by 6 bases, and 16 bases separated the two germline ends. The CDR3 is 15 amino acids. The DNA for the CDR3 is TGTGCCAGCAGCGTGACGGGGACCATGATGGATACGCAGTATTTT. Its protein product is CASSVTGTMMDTQYF.

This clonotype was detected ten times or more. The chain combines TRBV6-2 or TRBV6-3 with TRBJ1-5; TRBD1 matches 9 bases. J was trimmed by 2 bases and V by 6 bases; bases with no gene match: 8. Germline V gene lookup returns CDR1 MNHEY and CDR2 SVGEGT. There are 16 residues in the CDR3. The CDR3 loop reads CASRAWTGAGNQPQHF. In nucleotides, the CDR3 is TGTGCCAGCAGGGCTTGGACAGGGGCCGGCAATCAGCCCCAGCATTTT.